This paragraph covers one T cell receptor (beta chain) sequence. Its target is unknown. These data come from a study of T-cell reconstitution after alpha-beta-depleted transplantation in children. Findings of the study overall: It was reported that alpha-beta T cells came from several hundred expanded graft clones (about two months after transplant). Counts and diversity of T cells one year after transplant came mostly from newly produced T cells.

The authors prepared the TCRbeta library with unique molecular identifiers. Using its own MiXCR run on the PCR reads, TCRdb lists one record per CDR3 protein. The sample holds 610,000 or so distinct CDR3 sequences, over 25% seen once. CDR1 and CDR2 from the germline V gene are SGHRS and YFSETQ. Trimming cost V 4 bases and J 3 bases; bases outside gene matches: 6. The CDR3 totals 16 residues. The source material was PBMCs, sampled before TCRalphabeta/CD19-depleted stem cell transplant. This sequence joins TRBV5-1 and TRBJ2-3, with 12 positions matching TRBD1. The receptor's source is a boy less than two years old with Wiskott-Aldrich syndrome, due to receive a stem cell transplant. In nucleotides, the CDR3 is TGCGCCAGCAGCCGGGGGGACAGGGGGCGAACAGATACGCAGTATTTT. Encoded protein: CASSRGDRGRTDTQYF.